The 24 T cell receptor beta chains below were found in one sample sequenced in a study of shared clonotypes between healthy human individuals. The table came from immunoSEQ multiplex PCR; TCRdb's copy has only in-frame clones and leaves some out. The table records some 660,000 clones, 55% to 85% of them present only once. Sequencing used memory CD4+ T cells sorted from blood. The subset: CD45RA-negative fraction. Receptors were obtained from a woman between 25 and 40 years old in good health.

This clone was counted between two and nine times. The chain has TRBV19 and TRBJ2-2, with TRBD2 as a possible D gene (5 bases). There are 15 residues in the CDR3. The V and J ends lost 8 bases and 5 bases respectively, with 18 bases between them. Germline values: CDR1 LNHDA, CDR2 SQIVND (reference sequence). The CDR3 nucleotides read TGTGCCAGTCGAGCGAGGGAGTTGGAGACCGGGGAGCTGTTTTTT. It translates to CASRARELETGELFF.

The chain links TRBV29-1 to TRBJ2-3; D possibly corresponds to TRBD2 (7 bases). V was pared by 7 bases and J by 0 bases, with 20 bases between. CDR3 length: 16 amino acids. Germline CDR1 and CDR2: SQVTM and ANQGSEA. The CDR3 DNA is TGCAGCGCTCCCCCTGGGGGGGCCCCAAGCACAGATACGCAGTATTTT. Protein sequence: CSAPPGGAPSTDTQYF.

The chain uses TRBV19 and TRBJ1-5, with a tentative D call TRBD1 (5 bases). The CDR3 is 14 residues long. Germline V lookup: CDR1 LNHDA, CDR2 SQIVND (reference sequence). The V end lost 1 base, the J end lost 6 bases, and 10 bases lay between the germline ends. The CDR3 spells CASSIGQGAQPQHF. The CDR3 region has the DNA TGTGCCAGTAGTATAGGCCAGGGAGCTCAGCCCCAGCATTTT. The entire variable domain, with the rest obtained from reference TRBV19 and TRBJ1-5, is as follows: DGGITQSPKYLFRKEGQNVTLSCEQNLNHDAMYWYRQDPGQGLRLIYYSQIVNDFQKGDIAEGYSVSREKKESFPLTVTSAQKNPTAFYLCASSIGQGAQPQHFGDGTRLSIL.

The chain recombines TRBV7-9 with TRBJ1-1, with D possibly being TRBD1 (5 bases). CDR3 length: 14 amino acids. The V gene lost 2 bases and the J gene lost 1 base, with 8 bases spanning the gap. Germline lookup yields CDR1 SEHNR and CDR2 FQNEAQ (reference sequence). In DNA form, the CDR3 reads TGTGCCAGCAGCTTAATGGGGGAGAACACTGAAGCTTTCTTT. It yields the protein CASSLMGENTEAFF.

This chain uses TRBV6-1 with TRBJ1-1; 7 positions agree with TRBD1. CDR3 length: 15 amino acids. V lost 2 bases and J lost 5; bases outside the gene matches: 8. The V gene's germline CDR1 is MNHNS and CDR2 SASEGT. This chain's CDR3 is CASSEMAGGGTEAFF. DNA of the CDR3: TGTGCCAGCAGTGAAATGGCAGGGGGGGGGACTGAAGCTTTCTTT.

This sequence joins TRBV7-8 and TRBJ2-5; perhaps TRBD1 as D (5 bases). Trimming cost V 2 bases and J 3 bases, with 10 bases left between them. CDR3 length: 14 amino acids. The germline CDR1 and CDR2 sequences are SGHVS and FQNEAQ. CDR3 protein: CASSLRQGKETQYF. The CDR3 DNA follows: TGTGCCAGCAGCTTACGGCAGGGAAAAGAGACCCAGTACTTC.

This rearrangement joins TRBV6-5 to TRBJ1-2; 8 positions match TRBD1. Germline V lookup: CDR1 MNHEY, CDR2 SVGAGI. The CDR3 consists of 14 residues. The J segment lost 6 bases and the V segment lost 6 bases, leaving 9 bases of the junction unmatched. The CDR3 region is CASRYPGQDHGYTF. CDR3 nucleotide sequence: TGTGCCAGCAGATATCCGGGACAGGATCATGGCTACACCTTC.

DNA for the CDR3: TGTGCCAGCAGTAGACTGGGACAGGGGCTGACTGAAGCTTTCTTT. It specifies CASSRLGQGLTEAFF. V and J are TRBV27 and TRBJ1-1, with 10 positions matching TRBD1. Germline loops: CDR1 MNHEY, CDR2 SMNVEV (reference sequence). CDR3 length equals 15 residues. After removal of 5 bases from V and 5 bases from J, the junction contained 8 bases not matched to a gene.

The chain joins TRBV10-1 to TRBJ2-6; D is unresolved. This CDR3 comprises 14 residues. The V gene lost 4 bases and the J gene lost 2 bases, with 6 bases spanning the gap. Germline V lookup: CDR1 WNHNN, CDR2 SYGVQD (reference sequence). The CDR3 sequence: CASSGDAGANVLTF. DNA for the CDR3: TGCGCCAGCAGTGGGGATGCTGGGGCCAACGTCCTGACTTTC.

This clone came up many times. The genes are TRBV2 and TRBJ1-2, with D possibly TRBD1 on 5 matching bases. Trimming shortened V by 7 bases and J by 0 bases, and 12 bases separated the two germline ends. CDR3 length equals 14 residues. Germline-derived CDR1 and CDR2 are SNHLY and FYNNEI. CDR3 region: CASTAAGANYGYTF. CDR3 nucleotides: TGTGCCAGCACTGCGGCGGGGGCTAACTATGGCTACACCTTC.

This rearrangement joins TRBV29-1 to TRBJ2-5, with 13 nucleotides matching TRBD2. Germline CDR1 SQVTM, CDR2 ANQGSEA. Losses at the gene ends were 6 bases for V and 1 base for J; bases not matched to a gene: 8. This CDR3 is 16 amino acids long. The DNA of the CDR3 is TGCAGCGTCCAGACCGGGACTAGCGGGACCCAAGAGACCCAGTACTTC. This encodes CSVQTGTSGTQETQYF.

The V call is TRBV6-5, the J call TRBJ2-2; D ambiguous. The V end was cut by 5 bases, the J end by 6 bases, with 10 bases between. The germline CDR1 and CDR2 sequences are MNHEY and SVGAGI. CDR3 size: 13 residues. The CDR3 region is CASSPGRAGELFF. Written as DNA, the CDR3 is TGTGCCAGCAGTCCCGGCCGGGCCGGGGAGCTGTTTTTT.

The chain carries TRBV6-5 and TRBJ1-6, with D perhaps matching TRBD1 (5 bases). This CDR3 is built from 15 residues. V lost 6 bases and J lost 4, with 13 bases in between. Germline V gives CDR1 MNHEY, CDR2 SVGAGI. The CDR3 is CASSSGQRYNSPLHF. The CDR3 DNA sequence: TGTGCCAGCAGCTCCGGACAACGGTATAATTCACCCCTCCACTTT.

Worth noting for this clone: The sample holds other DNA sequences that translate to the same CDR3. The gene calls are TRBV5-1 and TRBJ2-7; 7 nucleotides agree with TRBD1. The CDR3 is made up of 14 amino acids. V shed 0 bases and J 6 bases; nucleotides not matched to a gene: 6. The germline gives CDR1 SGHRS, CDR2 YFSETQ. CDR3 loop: CASSLGQGLREQYF. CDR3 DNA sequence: TGCGCCAGCAGCTTGGGACAGGGTCTTCGCGAGCAGTACTTC.

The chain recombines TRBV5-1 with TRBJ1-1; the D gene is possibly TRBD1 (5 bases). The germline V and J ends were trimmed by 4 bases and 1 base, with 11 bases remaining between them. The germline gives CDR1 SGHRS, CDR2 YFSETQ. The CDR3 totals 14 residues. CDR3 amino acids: CASSQRDGNTEAFF. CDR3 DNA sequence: TGCGCCAGCAGCCAACGGGACGGGAACACTGAAGCTTTCTTT.

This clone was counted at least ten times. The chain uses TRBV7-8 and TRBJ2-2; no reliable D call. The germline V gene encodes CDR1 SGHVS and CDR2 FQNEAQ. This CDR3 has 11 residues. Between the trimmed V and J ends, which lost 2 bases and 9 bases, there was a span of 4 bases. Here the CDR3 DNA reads TGTGCCAGCAGCTTACGCCGGGAGCTGTTTTTT. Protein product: CASSLRRELFF.

CDR3 loop: CASSDYYGNNEQFF. The CDR3 coding sequence is TGTGCCAGCAGTGACTACTATGGAAACAATGAGCAGTTCTTC. This chain connects TRBV2 to TRBJ2-1, with unresolved D. Trimming took off 3 bases at V and 5 bases at J, with 11 bases between the two ends. The CDR3 sequence is 14 residues long. Germline CDR1 SNHLY, CDR2 FYNNEI.

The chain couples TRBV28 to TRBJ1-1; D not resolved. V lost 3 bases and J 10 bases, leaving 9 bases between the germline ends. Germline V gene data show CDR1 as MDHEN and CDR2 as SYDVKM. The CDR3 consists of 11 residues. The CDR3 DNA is TGTGCCAGCAGTTTCTATTCTGGAGCTTTCTTT. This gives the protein CASSFYSGAFF.

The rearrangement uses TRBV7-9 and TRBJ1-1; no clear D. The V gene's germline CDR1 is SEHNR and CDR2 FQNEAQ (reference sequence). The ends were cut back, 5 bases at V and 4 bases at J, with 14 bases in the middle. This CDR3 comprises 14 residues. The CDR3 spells CASSRTTQSTEAFF. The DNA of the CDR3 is TGTGCCAGCAGCAGGACCACCCAGAGCACTGAAGCTTTCTTT.

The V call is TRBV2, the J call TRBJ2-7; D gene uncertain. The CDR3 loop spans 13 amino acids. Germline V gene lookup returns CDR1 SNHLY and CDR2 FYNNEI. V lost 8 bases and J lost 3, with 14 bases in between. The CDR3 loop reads CASGLTLLYEQYF. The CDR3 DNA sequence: TGTGCCAGCGGATTGACCTTGCTCTACGAGCAGTACTTC.

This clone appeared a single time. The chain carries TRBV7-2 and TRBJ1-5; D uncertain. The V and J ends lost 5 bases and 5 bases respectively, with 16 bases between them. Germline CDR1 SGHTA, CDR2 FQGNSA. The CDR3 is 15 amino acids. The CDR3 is CASSPRQSWDQPQHF. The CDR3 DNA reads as TGTGCCAGCAGCCCAAGGCAGAGCTGGGATCAGCCCCAGCATTTT.

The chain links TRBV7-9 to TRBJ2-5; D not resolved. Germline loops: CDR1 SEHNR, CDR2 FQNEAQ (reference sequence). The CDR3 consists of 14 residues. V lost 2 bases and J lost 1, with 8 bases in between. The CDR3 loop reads CASSLLASQETQYF. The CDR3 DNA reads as TGTGCCAGCAGCTTATTGGCCAGCCAAGAGACCCAGTACTTC.

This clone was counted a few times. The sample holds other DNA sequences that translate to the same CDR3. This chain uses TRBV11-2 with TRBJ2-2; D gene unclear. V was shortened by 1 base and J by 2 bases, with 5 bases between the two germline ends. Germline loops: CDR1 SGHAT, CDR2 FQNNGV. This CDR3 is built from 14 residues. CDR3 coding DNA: TGTGCCAGCAGCTTAGGAGGAAACACCGGGGAGCTGTTTTTT. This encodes CASSLGGNTGELFF.

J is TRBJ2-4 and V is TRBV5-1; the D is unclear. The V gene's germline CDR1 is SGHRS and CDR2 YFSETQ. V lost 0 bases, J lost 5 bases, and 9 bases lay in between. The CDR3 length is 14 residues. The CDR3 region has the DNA TGCGCCAGCAGCTTGGATGGCTCCCAAAACATTCAGTACTTC. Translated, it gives CASSLDGSQNIQYF.